Following are 32 T cell receptor beta chains from one sample sequenced in a study of identifying expanded T cells in peripheral blood. Profiling relied on immunoSEQ multiplex PCR, and the TCRdb table lists in-frame clones only, not all of them. This sample has about 130,000 clones, with 80% to 90% found just once. The sample consisted of blood. All receptors derive from a person aged 18-69 years in good health.

This clone was observed once. This CDR3 is also generated by other DNA sequences in the sample. The chain has TRBV5-1 and TRBJ2-3; D remains unclear. The CDR3 extends over 12 amino acids. With 2 bases removed from V and 0 bases from J, the gap between germline ends came to 1 base. Per the germline V gene, CDR1 is SGHRS and CDR2 is YFSETQ. CDR3 coding DNA: TGCGCCAGCAGCTTAAGCACAGATACGCAGTATTTT. It codes for CASSLSTDTQYF.

This chain links TRBV5-6 with TRBJ2-1, with unresolved D. The CDR3 is 12 amino acids. V was clipped by 0 bases and J by 9 bases, with 7 bases between them. In germline, CDR1 is SGHDT, CDR2 YYEEEE. CDR3 DNA sequence: TGTGCCAGCAGCTTGGGCTATGGTGAGCAGTTCTTC. Translating gives CASSLGYGEQFF.

The V and J genes are TRBV11-2 and TRBJ2-7, with D tentatively TRBD2 (5 bases). CDR1 is SGHAT and CDR2 is FQNNGV in the germline V gene. This CDR3 comprises 14 residues. Trimming took 4 bases from V and 0 from J, leaving 10 bases between them. DNA for the CDR3: TGTGCCAGCAGCTCTTACCGGGACTCCTACGAGCAGTACTTC. This encodes CASSSYRDSYEQYF.

The rearrangement uses TRBV6-4 and TRBJ2-1; 9 bases line up with TRBD2. Trimming took 4 bases from V and 10 from J; bases not matched to a gene: 11. Per the germline V gene, CDR1 is MRHNA and CDR2 is SNTAGT. The CDR3 contains 15 residues. CDR3 in amino acids: CASSVAGGPVIEQFF. The CDR3 region has the DNA TGTGCCAGCAGTGTTGCGGGAGGGCCTGTCATAGAGCAGTTCTTC.

The chain recombines TRBV6-6 with TRBJ1-1; D possibly corresponds to TRBD1 (6 bases). The germline gives CDR1 MNHNY, CDR2 SVGAGI (reference sequence). CDR3 length: 12 residues. The V end was cut by 6 bases, the J end by 5 bases, with 10 bases between. This CDR3 is CASRRQATEAFF. CDR3 nucleotides: TGTGCCAGCAGGCGACAGGCGACTGAAGCTTTCTTT.

This clone showed up just once. The rearrangement uses TRBV9 and TRBJ2-5; D unclear. There are 13 residues in the CDR3. CDR1 and CDR2 (germline): SGDLS, YYNGEE. Trimming left V 0 bases short and J 4 bases short, with 7 bases between. The CDR3 here is CASSVGFGETQYF. CDR3 in DNA: TGTGCCAGCAGCGTAGGCTTTGGAGAGACCCAGTACTTC.

The CDR3 region is CASSLGASGSTDTQYF. The CDR3 DNA reads as TGCGCCAGCAGCTTGGGGGCTAGCGGGAGTACAGATACGCAGTATTTT. This chain uses TRBV5-1 with TRBJ2-3; 10 positions match TRBD2. The CDR3 length is 16 residues. The germline V gene has CDR1 SGHRS and CDR2 YFSETQ. The ends lost 0 bases at V and 3 bases at J; junction bases unmatched: 4.

This chain uses TRBV5-6 with TRBJ2-3; no firm D call. The CDR3 contains 13 residues. Germline-derived CDR1 and CDR2 are SGHDT and YYEEEE. The V and J ends lost 4 bases and 5 bases respectively, with 11 bases between them. The CDR3: CASSLVKVDTQYF. Written as DNA, the CDR3 is TGTGCCAGCAGCCTGGTGAAGGTAGATACGCAGTATTTT.

DNA of the CDR3: TGCGCCAGCAGCTTGGAGCCGGGCTCGTCCTACGAGCAGTACTTC. Its translation is CASSLEPGSSYEQYF. The genes are TRBV5-1 and TRBJ2-7; no firm D call. This CDR3 region has 15 residues. The germline gives CDR1 SGHRS, CDR2 YFSETQ. V lost 0 bases, J lost 1 base, and 11 bases lay in between. Filled out from reference TRBV5-1 and TRBJ2-7, the complete variable domain reads KAGVTQTPRYLIKTRGQQVTLSCSPISGHRSVSWYQQTPGQGLQFLFEYFSETQRNKGNFPGRFSGRQFSNSRSEMNVSTLELGDSALYLCASSLEPGSSYEQYFGPGTRLTVT.

The V call is TRBV10-1, the J call TRBJ2-3, with D unresolved. V lost 2 bases and J 6 bases, leaving 21 bases between the germline ends. Germline CDR1 and CDR2: WNHNN and SYGVQD (reference sequence). The CDR3 consists of 17 residues. The CDR3 loop is CASSEAEGPTITDTQYF. The CDR3 nucleotides read TGCGCCAGCAGTGAGGCTGAAGGGCCCACAATCACGGATACGCAGTATTTT.

For the CDR3, the DNA is TGTGCCAGCAGCTTACGGGACAGGGCCTACGAGCAGTACTTC. Translation: CASSLRDRAYEQYF. The V and J genes are TRBV7-9 and TRBJ2-7; 9 nucleotides align to TRBD1. CDR3 length equals 14 residues. Germline CDR1 SEHNR, CDR2 FQNEAQ (reference sequence). V shed 2 bases and J 2 bases; nucleotides not matched to a gene: 1.

This chain uses TRBV6-5 with TRBJ2-3; maybe TRBD2 (5 bases). This CDR3 has 13 amino acids. V lost 7 bases and J lost 1, with 9 bases in between. Germline CDR1 and CDR2: MNHEY and SVGAGI. The CDR3 reads CASKVSGTDTQYF. In DNA, the CDR3 is TGTGCCAGCAAGGTTAGCGGCACAGATACGCAGTATTTT.

The rearrangement uses TRBV2 and TRBJ2-5; 12 bases are shared with TRBD2. Trimming cost V 3 bases and J 5 bases; bases outside gene matches: 7. The CDR3 is 16 residues long. The germline gives CDR1 SNHLY, CDR2 FYNNEI. The CDR3 DNA reads as TGTGCCAGCAGTGACCTAGCGGGGGGGCGGGTGGAGACCCAGTACTTC. Translated: CASSDLAGGRVETQYF. Full variable domain (rest looked up from reference TRBV2 and TRBJ2-5): EPEVTQTPSHQVTQMGQEVILRCVPISNHLYFYWYRQILGQKVEFLVSFYNNEISEKSEIFDDQFSVERPDGSNFTLKIRSTKLEDSAMYFCASSDLAGGRVETQYFGPGTRLLVL.

This chain joins TRBV5-1 and TRBJ2-2; 7 bases are shared with TRBD2. Germline V lookup: CDR1 SGHRS, CDR2 YFSETQ. The CDR3 totals 16 residues. V lost 0 bases to trimming and J lost 5 bases; unmatched junction nucleotides: 7. CDR3 bases: TGCGCCAGCAGCTTGGCCGAGCGGGGCGGGACCGGGGAGCTGTTTTTT. It translates to CASSLAERGGTGELFF. Together with reference TRBV5-1 and TRBJ2-2, the CDR3 gives the full variable domain: KAGVTQTPRYLIKTRGQQVTLSCSPISGHRSVSWYQQTPGQGLQFLFEYFSETQRNKGNFPGRFSGRQFSNSRSEMNVSTLELGDSALYLCASSLAERGGTGELFFGEGSRLTVL.

The rearrangement joins TRBV7-8 to TRBJ1-4, with a tentative D call TRBD1 (5 bases). Germline-derived CDR1 and CDR2 are SGHVS and FQNEAQ. The CDR3 is 15 amino acids. Trimming took off 3 bases at V and 7 bases at J, with 15 bases between the two ends. Here the CDR3 DNA reads TGTGCCAGCAGCTTTGGAGGGGTGGCAAGTGAAAAACTGTTTTTT. Translated, it gives CASSFGGVASEKLFF. Full variable domain (missing parts from reference TRBV7-8 and TRBJ1-4): GAGVSQSPRYKVAKRGQDVALRCDPISGHVSLFWYQQALGQGPEFLTYFQNEAQLDKSGLPSDRFFAERPEGSVSTLKIQRTQQEDSAVYLCASSFGGVASEKLFFGSGTQLSVL.

The V and J genes are TRBV2 and TRBJ1-5; D ambiguous. Germline V lookup: CDR1 SNHLY, CDR2 FYNNEI. V lost 3 bases and J lost 8, with 11 bases in between. The CDR3 sequence is 13 residues long. CDR3 nucleotides: TGTGCCAGCAGTGAGGACCTTAGGGAGCCCCAGCATTTT. Amino acids: CASSEDLREPQHF.

The CDR3 loop is CASSLTSGGKGDTQYF. The CDR3 DNA follows: TGTGCCAGCAGCTTAACAAGCGGGGGAAAAGGAGATACGCAGTATTTT. The V gene is TRBV7-2, the J gene TRBJ2-3, with 8 bases lining up with TRBD2. Per the germline V gene, CDR1 is SGHTA and CDR2 is FQGNSA. Trimming at V came to 2 bases and at J to 5 bases, leaving 9 bases not matched to a gene. The CDR3 sequence is 16 residues long.

This chain connects TRBV7-9 to TRBJ2-7; no definite D call. Trimming shortened V by 5 bases and J by 5 bases, and 13 bases separated the two germline ends. This CDR3 region has 13 residues. Germline loops: CDR1 SEHNR, CDR2 FQNEAQ (reference sequence). CDR3 sequence reads: CASSLGSLDEQYF. As DNA, the CDR3 is TGTGCCAGCAGCCTTGGATCCCTCGACGAGCAGTACTTC.

A few counts support this clone. The chain uses TRBV28 and TRBJ2-7, with D unresolved. V lost 2 bases to trimming and J lost 4 bases, with 6 bases between them. From germline, CDR1 is MDHEN and CDR2 SYDVKM. CDR3 length: 12 amino acids. This CDR3 reads CASSLNLYEQYF. The CDR3 coding sequence is TGTGCCAGCAGTTTAAACCTGTACGAGCAGTACTTC.

This rearrangement joins TRBV2 to TRBJ2-2; unclear D gene. The CDR3 covers 14 residues. V lost 8 bases to trimming and J lost 5 bases, with 15 bases between them. Germline V gene data show CDR1 as SNHLY and CDR2 as FYNNEI. CDR3 loop: CASQRASGTGELFF. DNA for the CDR3: TGTGCCAGCCAAAGGGCAAGTGGAACCGGGGAGCTGTTTTTT.

The chain carries TRBV2 and TRBJ1-4, with TRBD1 as a possible D gene (5 bases). CDR3 length equals 14 residues. Germline CDR1 reads SNHLY; CDR2 reads FYNNEI. V was cut by 4 bases and J by 4 bases, with 10 bases left in between. In nucleotides, the CDR3 is TGTGCCAGCAGTGCCGGGGGTCATAATGAAAAACTGTTTTTT. Encoded protein: CASSAGGHNEKLFF.

V gene TRBV7-8 combines with J gene TRBJ2-7, with 7 bases identical to TRBD1. This CDR3 contains 19 residues. Germline loops: CDR1 SGHVS, CDR2 FQNEAQ. Unmatched junction bases numbered 20, after V lost 4 bases and J lost 2 bases. In DNA form, the CDR3 reads TGTGCCAGCAGCTCCTCAGTCCGGGACAGTCCCTATTTCACCTACGAGCAGTACTTC. Amino acid sequence: CASSSSVRDSPYFTYEQYF.

This chain uses TRBV11-2 with TRBJ2-7, with TRBD2 as a possible D gene (5 bases). The length of the CDR3 is 16 residues. Germline V gene sequence: CDR1 SGHAT, CDR2 FQNNGV. V was clipped by 5 bases and J by 0 bases, with 17 bases between them. CDR3 DNA sequence: TGTGCCAGCAGCCCGAGATCCACCAGCGGCTCCTACGAGCAGTACTTC. It specifies CASSPRSTSGSYEQYF.

The chain is built from TRBV19 and TRBJ1-2; D remains unclear. Trimming took off 6 bases at V and 7 bases at J, with 9 bases between the two ends. The CDR3 is made up of 11 amino acids. Germline CDR1 and CDR2: LNHDA and SQIVND (reference sequence). The CDR3 sequence is CASRREAGYTF. The DNA of the CDR3 is TGTGCCAGTAGGAGGGAGGCTGGCTACACCTTC.

The chain combines TRBV2 with TRBJ1-5, with unresolved D. This CDR3 has 14 amino acids. Germline V gives CDR1 SNHLY, CDR2 FYNNEI. The V and J ends lost 7 bases and 1 base respectively, with 11 bases between them. CDR3 bases: TGTGCCAGCACCAGGCTCCCCAGCAATCAGCCCCAGCATTTT. Protein product: CASTRLPSNQPQHF.

The V call is TRBV7-3, the J call TRBJ2-7; unclear D gene. Germline CDR1 SGHTA, CDR2 FQGTGA. The CDR3 runs to 13 residues. Trimming cost V 8 bases and J 5 bases, with 16 bases left between them. The CDR3 region is CASSASSKDEQYF. The CDR3 bases are TGTGCCAGCTCCGCGAGCAGCAAGGACGAGCAGTACTTC.

In this sample, this clone turned up a few times. J is TRBJ1-2 and V is TRBV25-1, with unresolved D. CDR3 length: 14 residues. Germline V lookup: CDR1 MGHDK, CDR2 SYGVNS. Trimming stripped 1 base from V and 2 bases from J, with 8 bases between. As DNA, the CDR3 is TGTGCCAGCAGTGAATTCGGACTGAACTATGGCTACACCTTC. It codes for CASSEFGLNYGYTF.

In its sample, this clone was seen once. The chain employs TRBV2 and TRBJ2-5; TRBD1 might be the D (5 bases). The CDR3 has 14 residues. Trimming stripped 5 bases from V and 0 bases from J, with 10 bases between. Germline V gene data show CDR1 as SNHLY and CDR2 as FYNNEI. CDR3 protein: CASSQGQNQETQYF. CDR3 coding DNA: TGTGCCAGCAGTCAAGGACAAAACCAAGAGACCCAGTACTTC. Using reference TRBV2 and TRBJ2-5 for the parts outside the CDR3, the full variable domain is EPEVTQTPSHQVTQMGQEVILRCVPISNHLYFYWYRQILGQKVEFLVSFYNNEISEKSEIFDDQFSVERPDGSNFTLKIRSTKLEDSAMYFCASSQGQNQETQYFGPGTRLLVL.

The chain carries TRBV21-1 and TRBJ2-7; TRBD2, the D gene given by the table, was not confirmed from the DNA. TRBV21-1 is termed a pseudogene. The CDR3 consists of 16 residues. CDR3 sequence (DNA): TGTGCCAGCAGCAAAGAGTTGTCGGGGAATCCCCACGAGCAGTACTTC. Protein: CASSKELSGNPHEQYF.

The chain is built from TRBV6-5 and TRBJ2-5, with TRBD1 as a possible D gene (5 bases). Germline loops: CDR1 MNHEY, CDR2 SVGAGI. V was trimmed by 5 bases and J by 2 bases, leaving 15 bases between them. The CDR3 spans 15 residues. The CDR3: CASSKQDETQETQYF. DNA for the CDR3: TGTGCCAGCAGTAAACAGGACGAAACTCAAGAGACCCAGTACTTC.

J is TRBJ2-3 and V is TRBV9; unclear D gene. Trimming pared 2 bases from V and 6 bases from J, leaving 13 bases between. CDR1 is SGDLS and CDR2 is YYNGEE in the germline V gene. The CDR3 is made up of 14 amino acids. CDR3 loop: CASSVGLMPDTQYF. As DNA, the CDR3 is TGTGCCAGCAGCGTCGGGTTGATGCCGGATACGCAGTATTTT.

CDR3 sequence: CASRGTSGKGNEQFF. The CDR3 DNA follows: TGTGCCAGCAGGGGGACTAGCGGGAAAGGCAATGAGCAGTTCTTC. V gene TRBV2 combines with J gene TRBJ2-1; 13 nucleotides line up with TRBD2. Trimming removed 6 bases from V and 6 bases from J; junction bases left unmatched: 5. Germline V CDR1 and CDR2: SNHLY, FYNNEI. The CDR3 has 15 amino acids.